Listed below are T cell receptor beta chains from one sample, sequenced in a study of cytomegalovirus exposure and HLA in healthy donors. The protocol was immunoSEQ multiplex PCR, while the TCRdb copy is restricted to in-frame clones and leaves out a portion. This sample has about 100,000 clones, with about 80% found just once. Sequenced input: PBMCs. The receptors shown here come from a woman in her sixties in good health and CMV-seronegative. The CDR3 runs from the conserved cysteine through the conserved F or W. D genes are given only for firm matches. The listing skips clone size in some rows; elsewhere it reads once, few, many or a size class.

j_gene: TRBJ2-3; abundance: -; d_gene: TRBD1; v_gene: TRBV6-6; CDR3nt: TGTGCCAGCAGTTACTCGCCACAGGGGGACGCAGATACGCAGTATTTT; CDR3aa: CASSYSPQGDADTQYF
j_gene: TRBJ2-3; abundance: once; d_gene: TRBD2; v_gene: TRBV28; CDR3nt: TGTGCCAGCAGTCCATCGAGCGGGAGGAACACAGATACGCAGTATTTT; CDR3aa: CASSPSSGRNTDTQYF
j_gene: TRBJ2-3; abundance: -; d_gene: -; v_gene: TRBV29-1; CDR3nt: TGCAGCGTTGTGGACAGCAACACAGATACGCAGTATTTT; CDR3aa: CSVVDSNTDTQYF
j_gene: TRBJ2-7; abundance: few; d_gene: TRBD1; v_gene: TRBV27; CDR3nt: TGTGCCAGCAGTTTGTATGGGGACAGGGACTACGAGCAGTACTTC; CDR3aa: CASSLYGDRDYEQYF
j_gene: TRBJ2-5; abundance: -; d_gene: -; v_gene: TRBV29-1; CDR3nt: TGCAGCGTGGTGGAGGAGACCCAGTACTTC; CDR3aa: CSVVEETQYF
j_gene: TRBJ1-2; abundance: -; d_gene: TRBD1; v_gene: TRBV10-3; CDR3nt: TGTGCCATCAGGCCGGGACAGGGGAACGGCTACACCTTC; CDR3aa: CAIRPGQGNGYTF
j_gene: TRBJ2-5; abundance: few; d_gene: TRBD2; v_gene: TRBV9; CDR3nt: TGTGCCAGCAGCGTAGGAGGAAGCGGGAGACGGGAGACCCAGTACTTC; CDR3aa: CASSVGGSGRRETQYF
j_gene: TRBJ2-5; abundance: -; d_gene: TRBD2; v_gene: TRBV7-2; CDR3nt: TGTGCCAGCAGCTTCGGGACTAGCGGACGAGAGACCCAGTACTTC; CDR3aa: CASSFGTSGRETQYF
j_gene: TRBJ2-5; abundance: -; d_gene: -; v_gene: TRBV14; CDR3nt: TGTGCCAGCAGCCAAGTTTTGACAGTAAAAACCCAAGAGACCCAGTACTTC; CDR3aa: CASSQVLTVKTQETQYF
j_gene: TRBJ1-4; abundance: -; d_gene: TRBD1; v_gene: TRBV29-1; CDR3nt: TGCAGCGTTTCCGGGACAGGGGGAGGAAAACTGTTTTTT; CDR3aa: CSVSGTGGGKLFF
j_gene: TRBJ1-2; abundance: -; d_gene: -; v_gene: TRBV19; CDR3nt: TGTGCCAGTAGTATCTCGGCAGGGGACTATGGCTACACCTTC; CDR3aa: CASSISAGDYGYTF
j_gene: TRBJ2-7; abundance: -; d_gene: TRBD1; v_gene: TRBV7-9; CDR3nt: TGTGCCAGCGTTAGTGGGGTGACAGGGTCTTTCTACGAGCAGTACTTC; CDR3aa: CASVSGVTGSFYEQYF
j_gene: TRBJ1-6; abundance: few; d_gene: TRBD1; v_gene: TRBV4-3; CDR3nt: TGCGCCAGCAGCCAAGAAGGGGGCGCTTCACCCCTCCACTTT; CDR3aa: CASSQEGGASPLHF
j_gene: TRBJ2-3; abundance: -; d_gene: -; v_gene: TRBV30; CDR3nt: TGTGCCTGGAACCCAGCGGCCCTGGGAGATACGCAGTATTTT; CDR3aa: CAWNPAALGDTQYF
j_gene: TRBJ2-4; abundance: -; d_gene: -; v_gene: TRBV6-5; CDR3nt: TGTGCCAGCAGCGGCGGAGGAGCCAAAAACATTCAGTACTTC; CDR3aa: CASSGGGAKNIQYF
j_gene: TRBJ2-3; abundance: -; d_gene: -; v_gene: TRBV19; CDR3nt: TGTGCCAGTGGACAGAACACAGATACGCAGTATTTT; CDR3aa: CASGQNTDTQYF
j_gene: TRBJ2-3; abundance: -; d_gene: TRBD2; v_gene: TRBV7-6; CDR3nt: TGTGCCAGCAGCTTAGAATCTAGCGGGGGACAAGATACGCAGTATTTT; CDR3aa: CASSLESSGGQDTQYF
j_gene: TRBJ1-2; abundance: -; d_gene: TRBD1; v_gene: TRBV13; CDR3nt: TGTGCCAGCAGCGAGGTGCTGGACAGGACTAACTATGGCTACACCTTC; CDR3aa: CASSEVLDRTNYGYTF
j_gene: TRBJ1-6; abundance: -; d_gene: -; v_gene: TRBV6-5; CDR3nt: TGTGCCAGCAGCTGGGGGGATTCACCCCTCCACTTT; CDR3aa: CASSWGDSPLHF
j_gene: TRBJ2-2; abundance: -; d_gene: TRBD2; v_gene: TRBV10-3; CDR3nt: TGTGCCGCCCAACGAGGGACTAGCGGGGGCGCGGGAACCGGGGAGCTGTTTTTT; CDR3aa: CAAQRGTSGGAGTGELFF
j_gene: TRBJ2-1; abundance: -; d_gene: TRBD2; v_gene: TRBV10-1; CDR3nt: TGCGCCAGCAGTGAGTCGGGAAGCGGGAGGGCCCGGGAGCAGTTCTTC; CDR3aa: CASSESGSGRAREQFF
j_gene: TRBJ2-5; abundance: -; d_gene: -; v_gene: TRBV5-6; CDR3nt: TGTGCCAGCAGCCTCGGACTCGGAGAGACCCAGTACTTC; CDR3aa: CASSLGLGETQYF
j_gene: TRBJ2-5; abundance: -; d_gene: -; v_gene: TRBV9; CDR3nt: TGTGCCAGCAGCGCGGGACTTCCAAGGAGGGCCCAGTACTTC; CDR3aa: CASSAGLPRRAQYF
j_gene: TRBJ1-1; abundance: -; d_gene: -; v_gene: TRBV6-5; CDR3nt: TGTGCCAGCAGTTTTCGCGCGGCAATCGCTGAAGCTTTCTTT; CDR3aa: CASSFRAAIAEAFF
j_gene: TRBJ1-5; abundance: -; d_gene: -; v_gene: TRBV10-2; CDR3nt: TGCGCCAGCAGTGAGTCGCCTAATGGGGGGTATGGCAATCAGCCCCAGCATTTT; CDR3aa: CASSESPNGGYGNQPQHF
j_gene: TRBJ2-1; abundance: -; d_gene: -; v_gene: TRBV6-5; CDR3nt: TGTGCCAGCAGTTACTGGTTGTCGGCTCAGGGGAATGAGCAGTTCTTC; CDR3aa: CASSYWLSAQGNEQFF
j_gene: TRBJ2-1; abundance: -; d_gene: TRBD2; v_gene: TRBV5-4; CDR3nt: TGTGCCAGCAGCCTGGGACTAGCGGCATACAATGAGCAGTTCTTC; CDR3aa: CASSLGLAAYNEQFF
j_gene: TRBJ2-5; abundance: -; d_gene: TRBD1; v_gene: TRBV29-1; CDR3nt: TGCAGCGTTGTAACAGGGGGTCGGCAAGAGACCCAGTACTTC; CDR3aa: CSVVTGGRQETQYF
j_gene: TRBJ1-2; abundance: -; d_gene: -; v_gene: TRBV2; CDR3nt: TGTGCCAGCAGAATGACAGCTCTCTATGGCTACACCTTC; CDR3aa: CASRMTALYGYTF
j_gene: TRBJ1-1; abundance: -; d_gene: -; v_gene: TRBV19; CDR3nt: TGTGCCAGTAGTACCGGGTCAACTGGCCCAAACACTGAAGCTTTCTTT; CDR3aa: CASSTGSTGPNTEAFF
j_gene: TRBJ2-5; abundance: once; d_gene: TRBD1; v_gene: TRBV7-9; CDR3nt: TGTGCCAGCAGCTTTGACAGGGTAGAGACCCAGTACTTC; CDR3aa: CASSFDRVETQYF
j_gene: TRBJ2-7; abundance: -; d_gene: TRBD2; v_gene: TRBV7-9; CDR3nt: TGTGCCAGCAGCTTAGAGGAAATAGCGGGAGGAGGATACGAGCAGTACTTC; CDR3aa: CASSLEEIAGGGYEQYF
j_gene: TRBJ1-1; abundance: few; d_gene: -; v_gene: TRBV12-5; CDR3nt: TGTGCTAGTGGACTCGACAGGTACACTGAGGCTTTCTTT; CDR3aa: CASGLDRYTEAFF
j_gene: TRBJ2-5; abundance: few; d_gene: -; v_gene: TRBV9; CDR3nt: TGTGCCAGCAGCGCGGACCAAGAGACCCAGTACTTC; CDR3aa: CASSADQETQYF
j_gene: TRBJ2-2; abundance: -; d_gene: -; v_gene: TRBV4-3; CDR3nt: TGCGCCAGCAGCCGCGGCGCAGGGGCAGCCGGGGAGCTGTTTTTT; CDR3aa: CASSRGAGAAGELFF
j_gene: TRBJ2-7; abundance: -; d_gene: TRBD1; v_gene: TRBV6-1; CDR3nt: TGTGCCAGCAGGGGACAGGGAGCCTACGAGCAGTACTTC; CDR3aa: CASRGQGAYEQYF
j_gene: TRBJ1-4; abundance: few; d_gene: -; v_gene: TRBV5-6; CDR3nt: TGTGCCAGCAGCTTGGGGCGGGGGATTTCAAACGGAGTTTTT; CDR3aa: CASSLGRGISNGVF
j_gene: TRBJ2-5; abundance: -; d_gene: TRBD2; v_gene: TRBV19; CDR3nt: TGTGCCAGTAGTCCTGGGCTAGCGGGAGAGACCCAGTACTTC; CDR3aa: CASSPGLAGETQYF
j_gene: TRBJ1-1; abundance: -; d_gene: -; v_gene: TRBV19; CDR3nt: TGTGCCAGTAGTATTCAGGCCCTGAACACTGAAGCTTTCTTT; CDR3aa: CASSIQALNTEAFF
j_gene: TRBJ1-1; abundance: -; d_gene: -; v_gene: TRBV5-4; CDR3nt: TGTGCCAGCAGCAATACGGGATGGGAGACTGAAGCTTTCTTT; CDR3aa: CASSNTGWETEAFF